This T cell receptor (beta chain) was identified in a study of spatial heterogeneity in lung cancer. Study-level information: Beta-chain sequences were consistently detected more often than alpha-chain sequences.

The presence of a unique molecular identifier marked each TCR cDNA molecule. TCRdb reprocessed the 5' RACE reads via MiXCR and lists one record per CDR3 protein. The sample yields about 44,000 distinct CDR3 sequences, roughly 13% seen once. Germline V lookup: CDR1 SGHDN, CDR2 FVKESK. The CDR3 sequence is 16 residues long. The V segment lost 1 base and the J segment 6 bases; nucleotides outside the gene matches: 9. Findings and limits, study-wide: Detection of ubiquitous tumor TCRs in blood was higher at resection than follow-up.

A few counts support this clonotype. Its specificity is unknown. Indicated time point: sample taken at primary tumor resection. Sequencing of whole RNA from tumor, nontumor lung or frozen PBMC involved no sorting. This specimen was PBMCs, taken at surgery. V is TRBV14 and J is TRBJ2-1; 7 bases are shared with TRBD1. The TCR comes from a male donor with early-stage non-small cell lung cancer. CDR3 DNA: TGTGCCAGCAGCCAAGTAGGGGGCCGGTACTTCAATGAGCAGTTCTTC. It specifies CASSQVGGRYFNEQFF.